This paragraph covers one T cell receptor beta chain sequence. This record belongs to a study of blood T cell repertoires in COVID-19. Background on the study: Some COVID-19 samples were acute and others convalescent; all came from the United States, Italy and Spain. Sources were T cells, B-cell-depleted T cells, or PBMCs; the material itself was cDNA or gDNA.

The germline gives CDR1 SEHNR, CDR2 FQNEAQ (reference sequence). The ends were cut back, 5 bases at V and 4 bases at J, with 9 bases in the middle. The CDR3 contains 13 residues. In the original workflow: Amplified reference gene primers provided the basis for estimating nucleated cell counts. The method was immunoSEQ multiplex PCR; TCRdb's version includes in-frame clones alone and lacks a portion of them. For V, J and clone size, that table is used; D and trimming come from the DNA. Altogether 300,000 to 400,000 clones are present, about 87% being singletons, with the ten largest covering roughly 7.1%.

The clonotype originates from a woman aged 45-65 years who had recovered from COVID-19. The specimen sequenced was peripheral blood. The genes are TRBV7-9 and TRBJ2-1; maybe TRBD1 (6 bases). This chain's CDR3 is CASSQGQYNEQFF. For the CDR3, the DNA is TGTGCCAGCAGCCAAGGACAGTACAATGAGCAGTTCTTC.